In its sample, the clone carrying this T cell receptor beta chain was seen a few times. The CDR3 has 15 amino acids. Germline V CDR1 and CDR2: SGHRS, YFSETQ. The V segment lost 7 bases and the J segment 0 bases; nucleotides outside the gene matches: 9. The data are from a study of T cells after posttransplantation cyclophosphamide. TCRdb's copy holds only in-frame clones and misses some; the assay was immunoSEQ multiplex PCR. The data contain around 47,000 clones, 94% of them singletons. This chain connects TRBV5-1 to TRBJ1-2; 7 bases are a match to TRBD1. The source of this sequence is a woman in her twenties or thirties in good health and a related stem cell transplant donor. The sample consisted of PBMCs. The CDR3 region has the DNA TGCGCCAGCCGCCTTACAGGGGCGTCTAACTATGGCTACACCTTC. This encodes CASRLTGASNYGYTF.